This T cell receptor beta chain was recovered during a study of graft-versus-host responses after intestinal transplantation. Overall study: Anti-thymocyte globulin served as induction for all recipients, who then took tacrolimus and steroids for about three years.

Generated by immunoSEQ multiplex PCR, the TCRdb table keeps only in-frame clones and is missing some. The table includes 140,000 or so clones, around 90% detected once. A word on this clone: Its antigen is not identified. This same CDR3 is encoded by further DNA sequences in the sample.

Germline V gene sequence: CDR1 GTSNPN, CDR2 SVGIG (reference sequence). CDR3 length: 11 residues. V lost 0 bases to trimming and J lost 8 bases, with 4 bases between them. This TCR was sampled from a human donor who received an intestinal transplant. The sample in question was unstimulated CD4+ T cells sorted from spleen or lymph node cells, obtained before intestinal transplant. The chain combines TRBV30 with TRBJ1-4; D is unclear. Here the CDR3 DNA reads TGTGCCTGGAGTGTCCGCGAAAAACTGTTTTTT. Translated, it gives CAWSVREKLFF. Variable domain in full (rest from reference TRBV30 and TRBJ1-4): SQTIHQWPATLVQPVGSPLSLECTVEGTSNPNLYWYRQAAGRGLQLLFYSVGIGQISSEVPQNLSASRPQDRQFILSSKKLLLSDSGFYLCAWSVREKLFFGSGTQLSVL.